The 5 T cell receptor beta chains in this list originate from one sample, sequenced in a study of cytomegalovirus exposure and HLA in healthy donors. The protocol was immunoSEQ multiplex PCR, while the TCRdb copy is restricted to in-frame clones and leaves out a portion. The sample gives 200,000 or so clones, about four fifths of which show up once; about 7% is in the top ten. Sequences were obtained from PBMCs. The receptors were gathered from a man aged 18 to 29 in good health and CMV-seropositive.

This chain links TRBV27 with TRBJ2-3; D is possibly TRBD2 (6 bases). Germline V CDR1 and CDR2: MNHEY, SMNVEV (reference sequence). The V gene lost 2 bases and the J gene lost 2 bases, with 14 bases spanning the gap. This CDR3 comprises 16 residues. CDR3 DNA sequence: TGTGCCAGCAGTTTAGCCGGGAGCGGATACACAGATACGCAGTATTTT. As protein: CASSLAGSGYTDTQYF.

V and J are TRBV19 and TRBJ1-1; 8 bases line up with TRBD1. J gave up 4 bases and V 8 bases, and 12 bases lay outside the gene matches. Germline values: CDR1 LNHDA, CDR2 SQIVND (reference sequence). The CDR3 is 15 residues long. As DNA, the CDR3 is TGTGCCAGTCGAACCCAGCAGGGGGCGGTCACTGAAGCTTTCTTT. Amino acid sequence: CASRTQQGAVTEAFF.

This chain joins TRBV11-3 and TRBJ2-7; D is unresolved. Germline V gene sequence: CDR1 SGHNT, CDR2 YENEEA. The CDR3 length is 14 residues. Trimming took 0 bases from V and 6 from J, leaving 12 bases between them. CDR3 sequence: CASSLDNWSSEQYF. CDR3 DNA: TGTGCCAGCAGCTTAGATAATTGGAGTAGCGAGCAGTACTTC.

This clone was recorded a few times. The rearrangement uses TRBV30 and TRBJ1-5; D not resolved. The CDR3 runs 15 residues. Germline V gene data show CDR1 as GTSNPN and CDR2 as SVGIG (reference sequence). The germline V and J ends were trimmed by 0 bases and 0 bases, with 9 bases remaining between them. The CDR3 sequence is CAWSVGALSNQPQHF. CDR3 nucleotide sequence: TGTGCCTGGAGTGTAGGAGCCCTTAGCAATCAGCCCCAGCATTTT.

The V gene is TRBV27, the J gene TRBJ1-2; 8 positions agree with TRBD1. CDR1 and CDR2 from the germline V gene are MNHEY and SMNVEV (reference sequence). V lost 3 bases, J lost 4 bases, and 4 bases stayed unmatched. This CDR3 has 14 residues. The CDR3 nucleotides read TGTGCCAGCAGTTTGGACAGGGCCTCCTATGGCTACACCTTC. It specifies CASSLDRASYGYTF.